A selection of T cell receptor beta chains follows, all from one sample in a study of T cells in localized non-small cell lung cancer. Produced via immunoSEQ multiplex PCR; TCRdb's table is partial and in-frame only. The sample holds tens of thousands of clones, about 90% seen once. Sequenced material: peripheral blood, taken before any cancer treatment. Receptors originate from a male donor older than 55 with stage I squamous cell lung carcinoma. The CDR3 runs from the conserved cysteine through the conserved F or W. D genes are given only for firm matches. The size field is filled for only some rows; it gives once, few, many or a size class.

>TRBV7-8|TRBJ2-7|-|-
TGTGCCAGCAGCTCCCGCGGCCAGGGGGAGCAGTACTTC
CASSSRGQGEQYF
>TRBV7-6|TRBJ1-2|-|-
TGTGCCAGCAGCCAGGGTGATCGGGATGGCTACACCTTC
CASSQGDRDGYTF
>TRBV2|TRBJ2-7|-|once
TGTGCCAGCAGTGACGGCTCAGGGGTACACGAGCAGTACTTC
CASSDGSGVHEQYF
>TRBV11-1|TRBJ1-1|-|once
TGTGCCAGCAGCTCTAGTCAGGGCCTGAACACTGAAGCTTTCTTT
CASSSSQGLNTEAFF
>TRBV6-5|TRBJ1-4|-|few
TGTGCCAGCAGTTACACCCTGGGGGAAAAACTGTTTTTT
CASSYTLGEKLFF
>TRBV7-3|TRBJ2-3|TRBD1|-
TGTGCCAGCAGCTCAACACAGGGGACAGATACGCAGTATTTT
CASSSTQGTDTQYF
>TRBV29-1|TRBJ1-5|-|-
TGCAGCGTTAACCAGGGGATAGGTCAGCCCCAGCATTTT
CSVNQGIGQPQHF
>TRBV18|TRBJ1-1|TRBD1|-
TGTGCCAGCCTACAGGGGATGGGGAACACTGAAGCTTTCTTT
CASLQGMGNTEAFF
>TRBV18|TRBJ2-7|-|few
TGTGCCAGCTCACCTGGCGGGGCCATGACCCGCGAGCAGTACTTC
CASSPGGAMTREQYF
>TRBV9|TRBJ2-2|-|few
TGTGCCAGCAGCGCCCGCCCCGCAGGGCCCGGGGAGCTGTTTTTT
CASSARPAGPGELFF
>TRBV6-6|TRBJ1-5|-|-
TGTGCCAGCGGCCCGGGGGCGATAGGGGTTCAGCCCCAGCATTTT
CASGPGAIGVQPQHF
>TRBV2|TRBJ2-5|-|-
TGTGCCAGCGACTGGGGGGGGGCAGGAGAGACCCAGTACTTC
CASDWGGAGETQYF
>TRBV5-4|TRBJ2-5|-|-
TGTGCCAGCAGCCTTGGGGGGCCGGAGACCCAGTACTTC
CASSLGGPETQYF
>TRBV18|TRBJ1-4|-|-
TGTGCCAGCTCACAGGGGAGGAATGAAAAACTGTTTTTT
CASSQGRNEKLFF
>TRBV9|TRBJ2-7|TRBD1|-
TGTGCCAGCAGCTACACAGGGGACCGGGGCGAGCAGTACTTC
CASSYTGDRGEQYF
>TRBV6-5|TRBJ2-1|TRBD2|-
TGTGCCAGCAGATCCCCGACTAGCGGGTTACGGGAGCAGTTCTTC
CASRSPTSGLREQFF
>TRBV14|TRBJ2-7|TRBD1|-
TGTGCCAGCAGCCTGACAGGGACGAACTACGAGCAGTACTTC
CASSLTGTNYEQYF
>TRBV9|TRBJ2-2|-|-
TGTGCCAGCAGCGTAGGTAGATTGGCGGGACGGGAGCTGTTTTTT
CASSVGRLAGRELFF
>TRBV7-2|TRBJ2-1|-|-
TGTGCCAGTTCTCTCGATTATAATAATGAGCAGTTCTTC
CASSLDYNNEQFF
>TRBV7-9|TRBJ2-7|TRBD1|-
TGTGCCAGCACTATTTGGGCCCCGGGACAGGGCTACGAGCAGTACTTC
CASTIWAPGQGYEQYF
>TRBV5-1|TRBJ2-5|TRBD1|few
TGCGCCAGCAGCGGGACAGGGGGCCATGTGGAGACCCAGTACTTC
CASSGTGGHVETQYF
>TRBV5-1|TRBJ1-2|TRBD1|-
TGCGCCAGCAGTTCTGGACAGGGCAACTATGGCTACACCTTC
CASSSGQGNYGYTF
>TRBV19|TRBJ1-5|TRBD1|-
TGTGCCAGCCATACGACCGGGACAGGAGGTTTCCCCAATCAGCCCCAGCATTTT
CASHTTGTGGFPNQPQHF
>TRBV6-1|TRBJ1-5|-|-
TGTGCCAGCAGTGAAAGTTGGGGCAGCGGCAATCAGCCCCAGCATTTT
CASSESWGSGNQPQHF